The clone carrying this T cell receptor (beta chain) has just a few counts. The V end lost 3 bases, the J end lost 5 bases, and 7 bases lay between the germline ends. The CDR3 runs 12 residues. The germline V gene has CDR1 SEHNR and CDR2 FQNEAQ (reference sequence). The entry originates in a study of chemoradiotherapy in HPV16-positive cancers. The overall study: Candidate HPV-specific clones and shared TCR motifs came from two HPV16-positive patients.

The table came from immunoSEQ multiplex PCR; TCRdb's copy has only in-frame clones and leaves some out. This sample yields 17,000 or so clones, of which around nine tenths are seen a single time; 2.3% belongs to the top ten. Here the sequenced sample was blood, taken from a patient who underwent chemoradiotherapy. The receptor was derived from a human donor with HPV-associated anogenital cancer. This rearrangement joins TRBV7-9 to TRBJ1-2, with unresolved D. CDR3 protein: CASSLADYGYTF. The CDR3 DNA sequence: TGTGCCAGCAGCTTGGCAGATTATGGCTACACCTTC.